This TCR beta chain came from a study of T-cell reconstitution after alpha-beta-depleted transplantation in children. Preparing the TCRbeta library involved the use of unique molecular identifiers. TCRdb passed the PCR reads through MiXCR, listing each CDR3 protein once. This table has about 500,000 distinct CDR3 sequences, around a third appearing once. Germline V gene lookup returns CDR1 MDHEN and CDR2 SYDVKM. This CDR3 comprises 15 residues. Trimming removed 6 bases from V and 3 bases from J, with 15 bases in between. The sample consisted of PBMCs from the stem cell graft donor, taken from the stem cell graft. This TCR was recovered from a human donor who donated a stem cell graft to a child with aplastic anemia. The genes are TRBV28 and TRBJ2-4; D may be TRBD1 or TRBD2 (5 bases each). The CDR3 loop reads CASSRSGAGKNIQYF. Written as DNA, the CDR3 is TGTGCCAGCAGCCGGTCCGGGGCCGGCAAAAACATTCAGTACTTC.